This passage covers 20 T cell receptor beta chains from one sample sequenced in a study of blood T cell repertoires in COVID-19. Assay: immunoSEQ multiplex PCR; the TCRdb copy retains only in-frame clones and omits some. The sample comprises approximately 72,000 clones, roughly nine tenths of which are singletons, and 10% to 15% rests with the top ten. Input material: peripheral blood. These receptors originate from a woman in her fifties or sixties with acute or convalescent COVID-19.

This chain links TRBV11-2 with TRBJ2-1; 13 bases line up with TRBD2. The CDR3 loop spans 17 amino acids. CDR1 and CDR2 from the germline V gene are SGHAT and FQNNGV. J gave up 1 base and V 5 bases, and 5 bases lay outside the gene matches. The CDR3 bases are TGTGCCAGCAGCCGGACTAGCGGGGGCATATCCTACAATGAGCAGTTCTTC. It yields the protein CASSRTSGGISYNEQFF.

This sequence joins TRBV5-1 and TRBJ1-5, with D perhaps TRBD1 (5 bases). Trimming shortened V by 3 bases and J by 6 bases, and 13 bases separated the two germline ends. The CDR3 spans 14 residues. The germline CDR1 and CDR2 sequences are SGHRS and YFSETQ. Here the CDR3 DNA reads TGCGCCAGCAGCTGGGATGGGGGGTCTCAGCCCCAGCATTTT. Its translation: CASSWDGGSQPQHF. The variable domain in full, with the rest retrieved from reference TRBV5-1 and TRBJ1-5, is KAGVTQTPRYLIKTRGQQVTLSCSPISGHRSVSWYQQTPGQGLQFLFEYFSETQRNKGNFPGRFSGRQFSNSRSEMNVSTLELGDSALYLCASSWDGGSQPQHFGDGTRLSIL.

This chain links TRBV5-6 with TRBJ2-3, with TRBD1 matching 12 bases. The CDR3 is 18 amino acids. The germline V gene has CDR1 SGHDT and CDR2 YYEEEE. The V segment lost 0 bases and the J segment 2 bases; nucleotides outside the gene matches: 7. The CDR3: CASSLEPGQGANTDTQYF. For the CDR3, the DNA is TGTGCCAGCAGCTTGGAGCCGGGACAGGGGGCAAACACAGATACGCAGTATTTT.

The V gene is TRBV6-5, the J gene TRBJ1-4, with D possibly matching TRBD1 (5 bases). CDR3 length: 14 amino acids. V lost 6 bases and J 7 bases, leaving 15 bases between the germline ends. The germline V gene encodes CDR1 MNHEY and CDR2 SVGAGI. As DNA, the CDR3 is TGTGCCAGCAGGGTCCACCAGGGTGGTGAAAAACTGTTTTTT. The encoded protein is CASRVHQGGEKLFF.

This rearrangement joins TRBV4-1 to TRBJ2-5; 11 bases line up with TRBD1. The V and J ends lost 1 base and 1 base, in that order; junction bases with no gene match: 2. CDR3 size: 16 residues. Germline V gives CDR1 MGHRA, CDR2 YSYEKL. The CDR3 DNA reads TGCGCCAGCAGCCAAGGGGGACAGGGGGGCCAAGAGACCCAGTACTTC. Translating it yields CASSQGGQGGQETQYF.

The chain recombines TRBV3-1 (or the pseudogene TRBV3-2) with TRBJ2-4; 7 bases match TRBD2. The CDR3 is made up of 20 amino acids. Germline CDR1 LGHDT, CDR2 YNNKEL (reference sequence). After removal of 4 bases from V and 2 bases from J, the junction contained 20 bases not matched to a gene. CDR3 protein: CASSRSGTTDPYGPKNIQYF. The CDR3 coding sequence is TGTGCCAGCAGCCGATCCGGGACTACCGATCCATACGGGCCCAAAAACATTCAGTACTTC.

This chain joins TRBV6-2 or TRBV6-3 and TRBJ2-7; maybe TRBD2 (7 bases). With 2 bases removed from V and 0 bases from J, the gap between germline ends came to 8 bases. The CDR3 has 14 amino acids. Looked up from germline, CDR1 is MNHEY and CDR2 is SVGEGT. The chain's CDR3 is CASSYGGASYEQYF. DNA of the CDR3: TGTGCCAGCAGTTACGGGGGGGCCTCCTACGAGCAGTACTTC.

This clone was seen once. The chain couples TRBV6-5 to TRBJ1-1; maybe TRBD1 (5 bases). The germline CDR1 and CDR2 sequences are MNHEY and SVGAGI. Between the trimmed V and J ends, which lost 9 bases and 8 bases, there was a span of 16 bases. This CDR3 region has 12 residues. The CDR3: CASMVRGEEAFF. In DNA, the CDR3 is TGTGCCAGTATGGTCCGGGGGGAGGAAGCTTTCTTT.

This clone came up once. The chain employs TRBV7-3 and TRBJ1-1; D ambiguous. Deletions cut 0 bases from V and 1 base from J, with 12 bases between. The CDR3 spans 16 residues. CDR1 is SGHTA and CDR2 is FQGTGA in the germline V gene. The CDR3 is CASSLTLGSRNTEAFF. Written as DNA, the CDR3 is TGTGCCAGCAGCTTAACCCTAGGCAGCAGGAACACTGAAGCTTTCTTT.

The chain uses TRBV5-6 and TRBJ1-4; 9 positions agree with TRBD1. V gave up 4 bases and J gave up 8 bases; unmatched junction bases: 15. CDR3 size: 17 residues. The germline V gene has CDR1 SGHDT and CDR2 YYEEEE. The CDR3 here is CASSVSMDRGRGEKLFF. In DNA form, the CDR3 reads TGTGCCAGCAGCGTTTCCATGGACAGGGGACGAGGGGAAAAACTGTTTTTT.

The V and J genes are TRBV7-8 and TRBJ1-2; D gene uncertain. The germline V and J ends were trimmed by 5 bases and 8 bases, with 18 bases remaining between them. The CDR3 totals 14 residues. The germline gives CDR1 SGHVS, CDR2 FQNEAQ. DNA of the CDR3: TGTGCCAGCAGCCCCCTCTCGGGAGCGGGGGGCTACACCTTC. Translation gives CASSPLSGAGGYTF.

V is TRBV2 and J is TRBJ1-1; unclear D gene. Trimming stripped 5 bases from V and 0 bases from J, with 10 bases between. Germline values: CDR1 SNHLY, CDR2 FYNNEI. CDR3 length: 14 amino acids. The chain's CDR3 is CASSPQILNTEAFF. CDR3 DNA: TGTGCCAGCAGTCCCCAGATACTGAACACTGAAGCTTTCTTT.

The chain combines TRBV7-6 with TRBJ2-3, with a possible D match to TRBD2 (5 bases). V was trimmed by 5 bases and J by 3 bases, leaving 24 bases between them. This CDR3 has 18 amino acids. CDR1 SGHVS and CDR2 FNYEAQ come from the germline V gene. The CDR3 is CASSPRGMVLGRTDTQYF. Written as DNA, the CDR3 is TGTGCCAGCAGCCCCCGGGGTATGGTGCTCGGCCGGACAGATACGCAGTATTTT.

This clone was found once. The CDR3 reads CASSSGTGNYGYTF. CDR3 coding DNA: TGTGCCAGCAGTTCCGGGACAGGGAACTATGGCTACACCTTC. The chain combines TRBV28 with TRBJ1-2; 9 positions match TRBD1. This CDR3 has 14 residues. The germline V gene has CDR1 MDHEN and CDR2 SYDVKM. After removal of 4 bases from V and 2 bases from J, the junction contained 2 bases not matched to a gene.

The V gene is TRBV12-3 or TRBV12-4, the J gene TRBJ1-5; the D is unclear. This CDR3 spans 13 amino acids. V gave up 3 bases and J gave up 0 bases, with 3 bases separating them. CDR3 DNA: TGTGCCAGCAGTTTTAGTAGCAATCAGCCCCAGCATTTT. This codes for CASSFSSNQPQHF.

This clone was seen only a few times. The chain couples TRBV13 to TRBJ1-2; D is undetermined. The germline V and J ends were trimmed by 6 bases and 2 bases, with 13 bases remaining between them. This CDR3 contains 14 residues. Germline V gives CDR1 PRHDT, CDR2 FYEKMQ (reference sequence). In DNA, the CDR3 is TGTGCCAGCAGTAAACAGCCATCAAACTATGGCTACACCTTC. This gives the protein CASSKQPSNYGYTF.

The chain carries TRBV3-1 (or the pseudogene TRBV3-2) and TRBJ1-5; D call uncertain. There are 12 residues in the CDR3. The germline gives CDR1 LGHDT, CDR2 YNNKEL (reference sequence). The germline V and J ends were trimmed by 1 base and 9 bases, with 7 bases remaining between them. CDR3 sequence: CASSQGGGPQHF. CDR3 nucleotide sequence: TGTGCCAGCAGCCAAGGCGGTGGGCCCCAGCATTTT.

This chain uses TRBV7-2 with TRBJ2-3, with TRBD2 identical over 8 bases. Losses at the gene ends were 5 bases for V and 1 base for J; bases not matched to a gene: 8. The V gene's germline CDR1 is SGHTA and CDR2 FQGNSA. The CDR3 consists of 16 residues. CDR3 protein: CASSPRYSGGTDTQYF. DNA of the CDR3: TGTGCCAGCAGCCCCCGATATAGCGGGGGCACAGATACGCAGTATTTT.

The rearrangement links TRBV5-4 to TRBJ2-2; 7 positions agree with TRBD1. From germline, CDR1 is SGHNT and CDR2 YYREEE (reference sequence). The trim removed 1 base at V and 5 bases at J, leaving 14 bases unmatched. CDR3 length: 18 residues. CDR3 in amino acids: CASSLRIGQDRRTGELFF. In DNA, the CDR3 is TGTGCCAGCAGCTTGAGGATCGGACAGGATCGAAGGACCGGGGAGCTGTTTTTT. Together with reference TRBV5-4 and TRBJ2-2, the CDR3 gives the full variable domain: ETGVTQSPTHLIKTRGQQVTLRCSSQSGHNTVSWYQQALGQGPQFIFQYYREEENGRGNFPPRFSGLQFPNYSSELNVNALELDDSALYLCASSLRIGQDRRTGELFFGEGSRLTVL.

This clone was recorded a few times. This sequence joins TRBV28 and TRBJ2-2, with 11 positions matching TRBD2. The CDR3 totals 19 residues. Unmatched junction bases numbered 15, after V lost 4 bases and J lost 5 bases. CDR1 MDHEN and CDR2 SYDVKM come from the germline V gene. CDR3 DNA sequence: TGTGCCAGCAGTTCCAGGGCCGGATTTAGCGGGGGGGATACCGGGGAGCTGTTTTTT. The encoded protein is CASSSRAGFSGGDTGELFF.